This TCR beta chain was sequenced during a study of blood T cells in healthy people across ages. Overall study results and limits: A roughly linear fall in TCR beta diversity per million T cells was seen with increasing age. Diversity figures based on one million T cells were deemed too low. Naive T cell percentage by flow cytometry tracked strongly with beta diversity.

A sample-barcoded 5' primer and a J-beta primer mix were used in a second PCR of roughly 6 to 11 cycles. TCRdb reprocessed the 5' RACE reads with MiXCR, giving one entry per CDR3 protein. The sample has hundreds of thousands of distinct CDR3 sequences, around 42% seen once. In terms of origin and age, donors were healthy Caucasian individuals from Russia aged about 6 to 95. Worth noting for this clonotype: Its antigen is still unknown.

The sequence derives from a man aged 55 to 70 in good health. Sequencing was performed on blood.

The CDR3 DNA reads TGTGCCAGCAGCTTAGAACGAGGGTCCTCCTACGAGCAGTACTTC. Translated: CASSLERGSSYEQYF. The chain recombines TRBV11-1 with TRBJ2-7; TRBD2 is a possible D gene (5 bases). V was pared by 1 base and J by 0 bases, with 10 bases between. Germline assignment: CDR1 SGHAT and CDR2 FQDESV (reference sequence). This CDR3 spans 15 amino acids.